This T cell receptor beta chain came from a study of PD-1 blockade in classical Hodgkin lymphoma. Study findings and constraints: According to reports, newly diagnosed patients had lower baseline TCR diversity than healthy donors, and relapsed/refractory patients had lower baseline TCR diversity still. Patients starting nivolumab less than 1 year after ASCT had lower diversity and were excluded from later analyses. By cycle point C4D1, TCR diversity had risen significantly in CD4+ cells (but not CD8+ cells).

TCRdb's copy holds only in-frame clones and misses some; the assay was immunoSEQ multiplex PCR. The table shows 90,000 to 120,000 clones, with 80% to 90% occurring only once. Each patient relapsed following autologous stem cell transplantation, and prior brentuximab vedotin exposure differed. Points on this clone: Its antigen is not identified.

Germline V gene data show CDR1 as MGHRA and CDR2 as YSYEKL. The CDR3 loop spans 13 amino acids. Trimming removed 4 bases at V and 4 bases at J, with 9 bases between. The TCR was taken from a human donor with classical Hodgkin lymphoma. The starting material was peripheral blood mononuclear cells (PBMCs), obtained before the second cycle of nivolumab. The gene calls are TRBV4-1 and TRBJ2-3; no firm D call. The CDR3, as DNA: TGCGCCAGCAGCCCCGAGCCGGCAGATACGCAGTATTTT. Residues: CASSPEPADTQYF.